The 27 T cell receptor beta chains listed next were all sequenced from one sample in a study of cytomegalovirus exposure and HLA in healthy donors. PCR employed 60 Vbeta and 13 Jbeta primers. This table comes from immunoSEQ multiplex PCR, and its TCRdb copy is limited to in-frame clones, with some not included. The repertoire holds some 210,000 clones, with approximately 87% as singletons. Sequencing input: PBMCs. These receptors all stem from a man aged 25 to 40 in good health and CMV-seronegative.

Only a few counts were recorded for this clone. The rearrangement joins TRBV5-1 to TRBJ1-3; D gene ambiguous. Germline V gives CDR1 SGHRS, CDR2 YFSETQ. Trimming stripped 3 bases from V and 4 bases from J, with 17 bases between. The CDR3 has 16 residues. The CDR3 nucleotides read TGCGCCAGCAGCTGGACGGGAGGCTCAACGGGAAACACCATATATTTT. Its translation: CASSWTGGSTGNTIYF.

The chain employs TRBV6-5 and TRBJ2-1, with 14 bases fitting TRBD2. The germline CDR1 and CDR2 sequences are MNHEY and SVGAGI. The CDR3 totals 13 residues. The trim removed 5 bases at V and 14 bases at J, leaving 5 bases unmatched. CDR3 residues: CASSQGLAGGKFF. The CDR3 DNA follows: TGTGCCAGCAGTCAAGGACTAGCGGGGGGCAAGTTCTTC.

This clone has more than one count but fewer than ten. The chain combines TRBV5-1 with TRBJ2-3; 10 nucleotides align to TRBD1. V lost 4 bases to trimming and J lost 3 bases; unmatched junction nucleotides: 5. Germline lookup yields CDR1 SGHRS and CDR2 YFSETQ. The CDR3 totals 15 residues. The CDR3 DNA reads TGCGCCAGCAGCGACCGGGACAGGGGAACAGATACGCAGTATTTT. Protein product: CASSDRDRGTDTQYF.

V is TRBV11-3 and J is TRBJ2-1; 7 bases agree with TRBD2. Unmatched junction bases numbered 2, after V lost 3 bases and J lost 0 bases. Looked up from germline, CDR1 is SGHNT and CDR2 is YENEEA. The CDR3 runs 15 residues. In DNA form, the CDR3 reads TGTGCCAGCAGCTTGGGGGGGAGCTCCTACAATGAGCAGTTCTTC. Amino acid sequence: CASSLGGSSYNEQFF.

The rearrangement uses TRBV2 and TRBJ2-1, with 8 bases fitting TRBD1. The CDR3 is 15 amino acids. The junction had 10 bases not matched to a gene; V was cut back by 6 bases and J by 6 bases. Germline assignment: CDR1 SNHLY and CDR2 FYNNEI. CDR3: CASSVQGAIGNEQFF. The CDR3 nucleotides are TGTGCCAGCAGCGTCCAGGGGGCTATCGGCAATGAGCAGTTCTTC.

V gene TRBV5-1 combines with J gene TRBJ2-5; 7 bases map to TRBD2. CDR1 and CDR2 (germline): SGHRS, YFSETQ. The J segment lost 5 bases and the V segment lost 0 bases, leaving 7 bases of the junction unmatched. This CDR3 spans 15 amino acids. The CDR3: CASSLGPGGSETQYF. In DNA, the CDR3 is TGCGCCAGCAGCTTGGGACCCGGGGGGTCGGAGACCCAGTACTTC.

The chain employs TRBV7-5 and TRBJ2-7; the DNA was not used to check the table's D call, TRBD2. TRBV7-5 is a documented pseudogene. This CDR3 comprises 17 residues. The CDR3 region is CARSLVALAGVRYEQYF. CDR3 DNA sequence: TGTGCCAGAAGCTTAGTCGCTCTAGCGGGAGTGAGATACGAGCAGTACTTC.

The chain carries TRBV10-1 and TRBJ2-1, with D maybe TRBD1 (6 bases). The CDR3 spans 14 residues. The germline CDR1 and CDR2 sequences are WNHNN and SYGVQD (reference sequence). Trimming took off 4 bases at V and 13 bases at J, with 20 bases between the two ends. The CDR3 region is CASSVRPVGQSQFF. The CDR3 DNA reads TGCGCCAGCAGTGTAAGGCCCGTGGGACAATCTCAGTTCTTC.

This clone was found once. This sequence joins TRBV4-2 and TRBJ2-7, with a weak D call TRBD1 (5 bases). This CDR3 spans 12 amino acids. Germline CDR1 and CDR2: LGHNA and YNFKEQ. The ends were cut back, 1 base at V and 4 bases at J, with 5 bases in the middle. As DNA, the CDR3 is TGTGCCAGCAGCCAAGCAGGGTACGAGCAGTACTTC. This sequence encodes CASSQAGYEQYF.

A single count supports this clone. The CDR3 DNA follows: TGTGCCAGCAGCATCGGACAGAACACTGAAGCTTTCTTT. This encodes CASSIGQNTEAFF. The chain carries TRBV6-1 and TRBJ1-1, with D perhaps matching TRBD1 (5 bases). V was cut by 6 bases and J by 1 base, with 9 bases left in between. This CDR3 region has 13 residues. Germline CDR1 reads MNHNS; CDR2 reads SASEGT.

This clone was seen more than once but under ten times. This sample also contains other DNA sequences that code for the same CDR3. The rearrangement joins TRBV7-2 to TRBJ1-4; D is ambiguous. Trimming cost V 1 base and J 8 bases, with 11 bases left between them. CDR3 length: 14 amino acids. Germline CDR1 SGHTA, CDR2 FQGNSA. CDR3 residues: CASSLEDSREKLFF. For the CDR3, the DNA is TGTGCCAGCAGCTTAGAGGATTCCAGGGAAAAACTGTTTTTT.

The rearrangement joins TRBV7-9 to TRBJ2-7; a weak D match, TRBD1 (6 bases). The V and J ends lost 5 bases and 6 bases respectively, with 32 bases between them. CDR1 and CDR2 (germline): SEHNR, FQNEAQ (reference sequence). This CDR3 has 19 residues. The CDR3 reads CASSPHLSRDTRSGGEQYF. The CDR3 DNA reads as TGTGCCAGCAGCCCACACTTAAGCCGGGACACCCGGAGTGGAGGCGAGCAGTACTTC.

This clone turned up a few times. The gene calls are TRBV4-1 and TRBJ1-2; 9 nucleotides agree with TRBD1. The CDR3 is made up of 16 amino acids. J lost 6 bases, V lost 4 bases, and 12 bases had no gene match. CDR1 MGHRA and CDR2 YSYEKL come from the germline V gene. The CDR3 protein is CASSRLPRDRADGYTF. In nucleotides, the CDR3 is TGCGCCAGCAGCCGACTGCCGCGGGACAGGGCGGATGGCTACACCTTC.

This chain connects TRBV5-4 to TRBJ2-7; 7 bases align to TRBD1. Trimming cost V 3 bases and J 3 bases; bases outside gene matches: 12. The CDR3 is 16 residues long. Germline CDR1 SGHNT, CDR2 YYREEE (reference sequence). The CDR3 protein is CASSSKRGTDNYEQYF. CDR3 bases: TGTGCCAGCAGCTCGAAGAGAGGGACAGACAACTACGAGCAGTACTTC.

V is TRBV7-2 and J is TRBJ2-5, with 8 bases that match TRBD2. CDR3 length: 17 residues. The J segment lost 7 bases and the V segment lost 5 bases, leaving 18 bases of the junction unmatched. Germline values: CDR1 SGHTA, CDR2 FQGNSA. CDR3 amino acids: CASSPTLREARGGTQYF. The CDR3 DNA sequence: TGTGCCAGCAGCCCCACCTTGCGGGAGGCCCGTGGGGGGACCCAGTACTTC.

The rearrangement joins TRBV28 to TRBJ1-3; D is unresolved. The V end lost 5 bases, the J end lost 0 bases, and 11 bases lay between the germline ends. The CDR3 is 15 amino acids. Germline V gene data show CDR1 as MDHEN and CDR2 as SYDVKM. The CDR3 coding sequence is TGTGCCAGCAGTGCCCTAGAACGCTCTGGAAACACCATATATTTT. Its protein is CASSALERSGNTIYF.

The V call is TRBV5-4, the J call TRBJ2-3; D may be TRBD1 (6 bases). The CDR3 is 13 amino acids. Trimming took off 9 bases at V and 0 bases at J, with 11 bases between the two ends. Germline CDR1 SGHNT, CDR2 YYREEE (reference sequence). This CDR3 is CATGQTSTDTQYF. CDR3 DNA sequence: TGTGCCACCGGACAGACTAGCACAGATACGCAGTATTTT.

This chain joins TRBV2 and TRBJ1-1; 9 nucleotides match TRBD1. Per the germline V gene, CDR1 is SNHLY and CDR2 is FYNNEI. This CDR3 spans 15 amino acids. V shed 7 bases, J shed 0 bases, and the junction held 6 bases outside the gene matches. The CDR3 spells CASTENRGLNTEAFF. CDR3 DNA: TGTGCCAGCACCGAAAACAGGGGGCTGAACACTGAAGCTTTCTTT.

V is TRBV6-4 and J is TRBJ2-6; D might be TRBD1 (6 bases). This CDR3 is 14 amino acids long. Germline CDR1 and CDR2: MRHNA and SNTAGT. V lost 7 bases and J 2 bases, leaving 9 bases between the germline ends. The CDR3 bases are TGTGCCAGCACCCCAGGGGCTGGGGCCAACGTCCTGACTTTC. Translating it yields CASTPGAGANVLTF.

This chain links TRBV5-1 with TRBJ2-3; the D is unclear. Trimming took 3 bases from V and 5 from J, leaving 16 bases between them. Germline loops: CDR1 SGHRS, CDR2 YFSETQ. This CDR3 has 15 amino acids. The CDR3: CASSSDPLLVDTQYF. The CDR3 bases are TGCGCCAGCAGCTCGGATCCCCTCCTAGTAGATACGCAGTATTTT.

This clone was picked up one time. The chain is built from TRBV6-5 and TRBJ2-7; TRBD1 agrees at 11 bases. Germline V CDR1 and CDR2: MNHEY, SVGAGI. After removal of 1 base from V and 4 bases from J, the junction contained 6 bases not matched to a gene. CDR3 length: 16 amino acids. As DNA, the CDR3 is TGTGCCAGCAGTTACTACTTAGGGACAGGGGGGTACGAGCAGTACTTC. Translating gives CASSYYLGTGGYEQYF.

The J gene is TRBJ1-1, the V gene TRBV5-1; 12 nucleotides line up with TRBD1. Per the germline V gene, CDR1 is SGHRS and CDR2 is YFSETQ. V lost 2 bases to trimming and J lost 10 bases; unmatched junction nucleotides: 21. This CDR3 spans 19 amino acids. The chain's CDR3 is CASSLPTLRDRGRGGAAFF. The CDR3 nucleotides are TGCGCCAGCAGCTTACCCACTCTCCGGGACAGGGGGCGGGGTGGGGCAGCTTTCTTT.

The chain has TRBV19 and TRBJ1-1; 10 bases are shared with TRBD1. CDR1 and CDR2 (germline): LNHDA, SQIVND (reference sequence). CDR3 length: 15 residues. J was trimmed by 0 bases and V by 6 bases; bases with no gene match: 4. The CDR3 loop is CASRTTGGVNTEAFF. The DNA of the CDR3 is TGTGCCAGTAGAACGACAGGGGGCGTGAACACTGAAGCTTTCTTT.

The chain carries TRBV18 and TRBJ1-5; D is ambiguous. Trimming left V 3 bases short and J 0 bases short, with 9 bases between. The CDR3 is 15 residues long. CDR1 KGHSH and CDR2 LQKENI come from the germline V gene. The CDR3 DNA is TGTGCCAGCTCACCGAGGGAGTATAGCAATCAGCCCCAGCATTTT. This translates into CASSPREYSNQPQHF. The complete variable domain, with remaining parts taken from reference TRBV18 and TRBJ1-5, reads NAGVMQNPRHLVRRRGQEARLRCSPMKGHSHVYWYRQLPEEGLKFMVYLQKENIIDESGMPKERFSAEFPKEGPSILRIQQVVRGDSAAYFCASSPREYSNQPQHFGDGTRLSIL.

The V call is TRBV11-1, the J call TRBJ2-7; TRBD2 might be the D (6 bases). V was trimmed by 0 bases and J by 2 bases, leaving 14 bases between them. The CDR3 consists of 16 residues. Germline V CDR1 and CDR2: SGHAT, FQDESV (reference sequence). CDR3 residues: CASSLARGRMTYEQYF. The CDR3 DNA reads TGTGCCAGCAGCTTAGCGCGGGGCAGAATGACCTACGAGCAGTACTTC.

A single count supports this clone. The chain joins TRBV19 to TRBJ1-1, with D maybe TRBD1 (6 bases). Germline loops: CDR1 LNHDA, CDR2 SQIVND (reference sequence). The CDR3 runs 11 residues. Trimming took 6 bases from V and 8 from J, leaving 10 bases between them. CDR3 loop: CASSRDKEAFF. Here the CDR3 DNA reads TGTGCCAGTAGCCGGGACAAAGAAGCTTTCTTT.

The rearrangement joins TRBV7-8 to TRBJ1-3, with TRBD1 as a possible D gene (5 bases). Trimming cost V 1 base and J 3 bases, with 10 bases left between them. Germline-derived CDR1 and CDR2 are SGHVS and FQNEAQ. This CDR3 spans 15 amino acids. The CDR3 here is CASSLGRVDGNTIYF. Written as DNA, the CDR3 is TGTGCCAGCAGCTTAGGCAGGGTGGATGGAAACACCATATATTTT.